Listed below are T cell receptor beta chains from one sample, sequenced in a study of cytomegalovirus exposure and HLA in healthy donors. Sequencing was performed with immunoSEQ multiplex PCR; in TCRdb, only in-frame clones are kept and a portion is missing. The sample lists more than 110,000 clones; over 70% were seen once. Sequencing used PBMCs. The receptors originated from a man aged 40-49 years in good health and CMV-seropositive. The CDR3 runs from the conserved cysteine through the conserved F or W. The D gene is left open where the match is weak. Part of the rows lack a size; the others show once, few, many or a class for expanded clones.

D gene | CDR3 length | J gene | V gene | clone size | CDR3 protein | CDR3 DNA
NA | 15 | TRBJ2-7 | TRBV5-1 | few | CASSLVAGESYEQYF | TGCGCCAGCAGCTTGGTCGCAGGGGAGTCCTACGAGCAGTACTTC
TRBD1 | 13 | TRBJ2-7 | TRBV15 | NA | CATSPWDSYEQYF | TGTGCCACCAGCCCTTGGGACAGCTACGAGCAGTACTTC
NA | 16 | TRBJ2-1 | TRBV15 | few | CATSRDRAGAVGEQFF | TGTGCCACCAGCAGAGATCGGGCGGGCGCAGTGGGTGAGCAGTTCTTC
NA | 16 | TRBJ2-1 | TRBV11-2 | NA | CASSTSPERTYNEQFF | TGTGCCAGCAGCACCTCCCCCGAGCGAACCTACAATGAGCAGTTCTTC
TRBD2 | 15 | TRBJ2-1 | TRBV5-6 | NA | CASSQLAGEWDEQFF | TGTGCCAGCAGCCAACTAGCGGGAGAGTGGGATGAGCAGTTCTTC
NA | 14 | TRBJ1-6 | TRBV18 | NA | CASSPGGPNSPLHF | TGTGCCAGCTCACCTGGGGGCCCTAATTCACCCCTCCACTTT
NA | 15 | TRBJ2-1 | TRBV4-2 | NA | CASSQALARGNEQFF | TGTGCCAGCAGCCAAGCCCTAGCGCGGGGCAATGAGCAGTTCTTC
TRBD2 | 14 | TRBJ2-7 | TRBV5-1 | NA | CASSSGLAGNEQYF | TGCGCCAGCAGCTCGGGACTAGCTGGGAACGAGCAGTACTTC
NA | 16 | TRBJ2-7 | TRBV5-1 | NA | CASSLALGSAPYEQYF | TGCGCCAGCAGCTTGGCCCTGGGGAGCGCCCCGTACGAGCAGTACTTC
NA | 14 | TRBJ2-7 | TRBV9 | NA | CASSTGFTDTEQYF | TGTGCCAGCAGCACAGGGTTTACTGATACCGAGCAGTACTTC
NA | 11 | TRBJ2-3 | TRBV20-1 | once | CSARDPGTQYF | TGCAGTGCTAGAGATCCGGGTACGCAGTATTTT
NA | 14 | TRBJ1-4 | TRBV5-1 | NA | CASSLNGGEEKLFF | TGCGCCAGCAGCTTGAACGGTGGGGAGGAAAAACTGTTTTTT
NA | 13 | TRBJ1-2 | TRBV9 | NA | CASSVTGIYGYTF | TGTGCCAGCAGCGTCACAGGAATATATGGCTACACCTTC
TRBD1 | 15 | TRBJ1-1 | TRBV19 | NA | CASSRTPDRAFEAFF | TGTGCCAGTAGTCGGACCCCGGACAGGGCCTTTGAAGCTTTCTTT
TRBD1 | 15 | TRBJ1-3 | TRBV6-4 | once | CASSRDRGSGNTIYF | TGTGCCAGCAGCCGGGACAGGGGCTCTGGAAACACCATATATTTT
NA | 11 | TRBJ1-4 | TRBV6-6 | NA | CASERGEKLFF | TGTGCCAGCGAAAGGGGGGAAAAACTGTTTTTT
TRBD1 | 18 | TRBJ1-4 | TRBV7-2 | NA | CASTPAGDRRRANEKLFF | TGTGCCAGCACCCCGGCGGGGGACAGGAGAAGGGCAAATGAAAAACTGTTTTTT
TRBD2 | 13 | TRBJ2-1 | TRBV10-2 | NA | CASSGTTYNEQFF | TGCGCCAGCTCCGGGACTACCTACAATGAGCAGTTCTTC
NA | 14 | TRBJ1-4 | TRBV28 | NA | CASTLGGANEKLFF | TGTGCCAGCACCTTGGGGGGAGCTAATGAAAAACTGTTTTTT
NA | 18 | TRBJ1-1 | TRBV14 | NA | CASGQGMGYRGGNTEAFF | TGTGCCAGCGGCCAAGGCATGGGGTACCGAGGAGGGAACACTGAAGCTTTCTTT
NA | 14 | TRBJ2-2 | TRBV5-4 | NA | CASSLEPSTGELFF | TGTGCCAGCAGCTTGGAGCCTAGCACCGGGGAGCTGTTTTTT
TRBD1 | 15 | TRBJ1-2 | TRBV27 | once | CASSLSKTGRDGYTF | TGTGCCAGCAGTTTATCGAAGACAGGGCGCGATGGCTACACCTTC
NA | 11 | TRBJ1-2 | TRBV29-1 | NA | CSVISYYGYTF | TGCAGCGTTATATCTTACTATGGCTACACCTTC
NA | 13 | TRBJ1-1 | TRBV5-1 | NA | CASSLLEYTEAFF | TGCGCCAGCAGCTTGTTAGAGTACACTGAAGCTTTCTTT
NA | 11 | TRBJ2-1 | TRBV6-1 | few | CASSEQGEQFF | TGTGCCAGCAGTGAACAGGGCGAGCAGTTCTTC
TRBD1 | 14 | TRBJ2-7 | TRBV11-2 | NA | CASSLRTGGGEQYF | TGTGCCAGCAGCTTAAGGACAGGGGGCGGTGAGCAGTACTTC
NA | 16 | TRBJ1-5 | TRBV18 | NA | CASSLAGKGGNQPQHF | TGTGCCAGCTCACTCGCAGGGAAAGGGGGCAATCAGCCCCAGCATTTT
NA | 13 | TRBJ2-7 | TRBV11-2 | NA | CASSLVQSLEQYF | TGTGCCAGCAGCTTAGTACAGAGTCTCGAGCAGTACTTC
TRBD1 | 18 | TRBJ2-2 | TRBV27 | NA | CASSPQKTGRLGTGELFF | TGTGCCAGCAGTCCTCAAAAGACAGGGCGACTGGGCACCGGGGAGCTGTTTTTT
NA | 14 | TRBJ1-1 | TRBV5-1 | NA | CASSLEGTPTEAFF | TGCGCCAGCAGCCTGGAGGGGACACCGACTGAAGCTTTCTTT
NA | 15 | TRBJ1-2 | TRBV29-1 | once | CSVDYVREGNYGYTF | TGCAGCGTTGACTATGTCCGGGAAGGTAACTATGGCTACACCTTC
TRBD1 | 15 | TRBJ1-2 | TRBV9 | NA | CASSVVSGQGYGYTF | TGTGCCAGCAGCGTAGTTTCAGGACAGGGCTATGGCTACACCTTC
NA | 14 | TRBJ2-1 | TRBV5-1 | once | CASSLGAGRGEQFF | TGCGCCAGCAGCCTGGGGGCAGGCAGGGGTGAGCAGTTCTTC
NA | 18 | TRBJ2-3 | TRBV1 | NA | CTSSQDLGTGPPTDTQYF | TGCACCAGCAGCCAAGATCTCGGGACAGGACCTCCCACAGATACGCAGTATTTT
TRBD2 | 15 | TRBJ2-7 | TRBV7-2 | NA | CASSLTSGVSHEQYF | TGTGCCAGCAGCTTGACTAGCGGGGTTTCGCACGAGCAGTACTTC
TRBD1 | 15 | TRBJ2-7 | TRBV27 | few | CASSLRDRGNNEQYF | TGTGCCAGCAGTTTACGGGACAGGGGGAATAACGAGCAGTACTTC
NA | 14 | TRBJ1-2 | TRBV27 | NA | CASSLTGNNYGYTF | TGTGCCAGCAGTTTAACAGGGAATAACTATGGCTACACCTTC
TRBD1 | 15 | TRBJ1-2 | TRBV2 | NA | CASRESGTGGLGYTF | TGTGCCAGCAGGGAATCCGGGACAGGGGGATTAGGCTACACCTTC
NA | 15 | TRBJ2-5 | TRBV4-3 | NA | CASSQGSGPQETQYF | TGCGCCAGCAGCCAAGGTTCAGGGCCACAAGAGACCCAGTACTTC
NA | 19 | TRBJ2-3 | TRBV15 | NA | CATSRVEPGLGPFTDTQYF | TGTGCCACCAGCAGAGTTGAACCGGGACTTGGACCTTTCACAGATACGCAGTATTTT
TRBD2 | 15 | TRBJ2-5 | TRBV5-1 | once | CASSLTAGAGETQYF | TGCGCCAGCAGCTTGACAGCGGGAGCGGGAGAGACCCAGTACTTC
TRBD2 | 17 | TRBJ2-3 | TRBV5-5 | few | CASSSIILAGAGDTQYF | TGTGCCAGCAGCTCAATTATCCTAGCGGGAGCTGGAGATACGCAGTATTTT
TRBD1 | 18 | TRBJ2-6 | TRBV18 | NA | CASSPAAGGRAGANVLTF | TGTGCCAGCTCACCAGCGGCAGGGGGCAGGGCTGGGGCCAACGTCCTGACTTTC
TRBD1 | 17 | TRBJ1-2 | TRBV18 | NA | CASSPLADRGYVYGYTF | TGTGCCAGCTCACCACTGGCGGACAGGGGGTACGTCTATGGCTACACCTTC
NA | 14 | TRBJ2-7 | TRBV7-2 | NA | CASSFGLRSYEQYF | TGTGCCAGCAGCTTTGGCCTTCGCTCCTACGAGCAGTACTTC